Listed here are 24 T cell receptor beta chains from one sample, sequenced in a study of early T cells in non-severe SARS-CoV-2 infection. One entry per CDR3 protein results from TCRdb running MiXCR on the 5' RACE reads. The sample lists roughly 45,000 distinct CDR3 sequences, 10% to 15% occurring once. Sequencing was done on a sample of whole blood. Receptors were obtained from an adult who was a healthcare worker with PCR-confirmed SARS-CoV-2 infection or an uninfected control (not recorded which).

With respect to this clonotype: This could be a read error, since a much larger clone is one nucleotide away. The rearrangement joins TRBV5-4 to TRBJ1-6, with D perhaps matching TRBD1 (6 bases). Germline V gene data show CDR1 as SGHNT and CDR2 as YYREEE (reference sequence). This CDR3 is built from 13 residues. CDR3 DNA sequence: TGTACCAGCAGCTCGAAACAGGGTTCACCCCTCCACTTT. This gives the protein CTSSSKQGSPLHF.

This clonotype was seen many times. V usage is TRBV30 and J usage is TRBJ2-1; TRBD2 agrees at 11 bases. Looked up from germline, CDR1 is GTSNPN and CDR2 is SVGIG (reference sequence). J was trimmed by 7 bases and V by 4 bases; bases with no gene match: 9. The CDR3 contains 15 residues. In nucleotides, the CDR3 is TGTGCCTGGAAGAAGACTAGCGGGAAAGGGAATGAGCAGTTCTTC. Translated: CAWKKTSGKGNEQFF.

This clonotype was seen repeatedly, ten times or more. The genes are TRBV29-1 and TRBJ2-1; D is perhaps TRBD2 (5 bases). The CDR3 has 11 residues. Germline CDR1 reads SQVTM; CDR2 reads ANQGSEA. V was cut by 7 bases and J by 7 bases, with 11 bases left in between. In nucleotides, the CDR3 is TGCAGCGGGAGGTTGGGGAATGAGCAGTTCTTC. This codes for CSGRLGNEQFF.

This clonotype occurred a few times. The chain combines TRBV15 with TRBJ2-7, with D possibly being TRBD1 (6 bases). The CDR3 covers 13 residues. V shed 5 bases and J shed 3 bases, with 11 bases lying between them. CDR1 and CDR2 (germline): LNHNV, YYDKDF (reference sequence). The CDR3 DNA reads as TGTGCCACCAGCTGGCAACAGGGCTACGAGCAGTACTTC. Amino acids: CATSWQQGYEQYF.

The gene calls are TRBV7-2 and TRBJ2-7; 12 nucleotides line up with TRBD2. This CDR3 has 14 residues. CDR1 and CDR2 (germline): SGHTA, FQGNSA. The V gene end was trimmed by 3 bases and the J gene end by 6 bases; junction bases not matched to a gene: 3. CDR3 nucleotide sequence: TGTGCCAGCAGCTTGACTAGCGGGGGCCCCGAGCAGTACTTC. Amino acid sequence: CASSLTSGGPEQYF.

This clonotype came up many times. This chain uses TRBV7-6 with TRBJ2-1; 8 nucleotides align to TRBD2. CDR1 and CDR2 from the germline V gene are SGHVS and FNYEAQ. The V gene end was trimmed by 5 bases and the J gene end by 4 bases; junction bases not matched to a gene: 10. The length of the CDR3 is 16 residues. The CDR3 reads CASSPPAGGGYNEQFF. DNA of the CDR3: TGTGCCAGCAGCCCCCCCGCGGGGGGTGGGTACAATGAGCAGTTCTTC.

In this sample, this clonotype turned up many times. The chain recombines TRBV29-1 with TRBJ2-1, with 7 bases identical to TRBD1. Unmatched junction bases numbered 3, after V lost 8 bases and J lost 2 bases. The CDR3 sequence is 12 residues long. Looked up from germline, CDR1 is SQVTM and CDR2 is ANQGSEA. The CDR3 DNA reads as TGCAGCTCTGACAGGGCCTACAATGAGCAGTTCTTC. It is translated as CSSDRAYNEQFF.

This clonotype came up many times. The V and J genes are TRBV20-1 and TRBJ2-3, with D possibly being TRBD2 (6 bases). Germline V gene data show CDR1 as DFQATT and CDR2 as SNEGSKA (reference sequence). The CDR3 covers 13 residues. V lost 5 bases and J 3 bases, leaving 12 bases between the germline ends. CDR3 in amino acids: CSAGLRRTDTQYF. In DNA form, the CDR3 reads TGCAGTGCTGGACTACGTAGAACAGATACGCAGTATTTT.

This clonotype occurred a few times. This sequence joins TRBV24-1 and TRBJ2-1; 12 nucleotides match TRBD2. This CDR3 region has 17 residues. Per the germline V gene, CDR1 is KGHDR and CDR2 is SFDVKD. V was clipped by 7 bases and J by 0 bases; unmatched bases: 6. CDR3 residues: CATSPTSGRRSYNEQFF. In nucleotides, the CDR3 is TGTGCCACCAGCCCCACTAGCGGGAGGCGCTCCTACAATGAGCAGTTCTTC.

This clonotype appeared once. J is TRBJ1-1 and V is TRBV2; no firm D call. There are 11 residues in the CDR3. Germline V CDR1 and CDR2: SNHLY, FYNNEI. The germline V and J ends were trimmed by 7 bases and 11 bases, with 14 bases remaining between them. CDR3 region: CASTLVLGAFF. The CDR3 region has the DNA TGTGCCAGCACTCTGGTTCTCGGGGCTTTCTTT.

By sample fraction, this clonotype is medium-sized. Here the CDR3 DNA reads TGCAGCGTTGAGTCGGACGTAAACTCTGGGGCCAACGTCCTGACTTTC. This gives the protein CSVESDVNSGANVLTF. The chain combines TRBV29-1 with TRBJ2-6; D gene unclear. Germline V gene data show CDR1 as SQVTM and CDR2 as ANQGSEA. The CDR3 has 16 residues. Between the trimmed V and J ends, which lost 3 bases and 0 bases, there was a span of 12 bases.

The V call is TRBV4-2, the J call TRBJ2-7; 9 bases match TRBD2. The junction had 4 bases not matched to a gene; V was cut back by 2 bases and J by 2 bases. The CDR3 is 15 amino acids. From germline, CDR1 is LGHNA and CDR2 YNFKEQ. The CDR3 DNA reads as TGTGCCAGCAGCCAATCGGGACTAGCAGCCTACGAGCAGTACTTC. Amino acids: CASSQSGLAAYEQYF.

The gene calls are TRBV7-2 and TRBJ1-1; tentative D call: TRBD1 (5 bases). The germline V and J ends were trimmed by 5 bases and 4 bases, with 17 bases remaining between them. The CDR3 extends over 15 amino acids. Germline V lookup: CDR1 SGHTA, CDR2 FQGNSA. The CDR3 DNA follows: TGTGCCAGCAGCCCGCAGGGACTCGGGGGCACTGAAGCTTTCTTT. Its protein product is CASSPQGLGGTEAFF.

The J gene is TRBJ2-7, the V gene TRBV24-1; TRBD1 matches at 8 bases. The CDR3 sequence is 16 residues long. In germline, CDR1 is KGHDR, CDR2 SFDVKD. V gave up 3 bases and J gave up 5 bases; unmatched junction bases: 11. This CDR3 reads CATSDPRDRSGDEQYF. The CDR3 nucleotides read TGTGCCACCAGTGATCCGAGGGACAGGTCCGGGGACGAGCAGTACTTC.

This clonotype was seen a single time. Since a much larger clone is just one base distant, this may be a read error. The genes are TRBV20-1 and TRBJ2-7; tentatively, D is TRBD1 (6 bases). Deletions cut 4 bases from V and 2 bases from J, with 21 bases between. CDR1 and CDR2 (germline): DFQATT, SNEGSKA (reference sequence). The CDR3 length is 16 residues. CDR3 bases: TGCAGTGCTACCCTTGGGCCACAGGGTCTGACCTACGAGCAGTACTTC. As protein: CSATLGPQGLTYEQYF.

This clonotype was counted at least ten times. The rearrangement links TRBV10-3 to TRBJ1-1; D is perhaps TRBD1 (5 bases). Trimming took 1 base from V and 3 from J, leaving 6 bases between them. This CDR3 comprises 13 residues. CDR1 and CDR2 (germline): ENHRY, SYGVKD. The CDR3 nucleotides read TGTGCCATCAGTGAGTGGGGGGACACTGAAGCTTTCTTT. Protein: CAISEWGDTEAFF.

This chain connects TRBV20-1 to TRBJ2-5; a weak D match, TRBD2 (6 bases). This CDR3 comprises 12 residues. Germline CDR1 reads DFQATT; CDR2 reads SNEGSKA (reference sequence). V was clipped by 3 bases and J by 5 bases, with 10 bases between them. The CDR3 region has the DNA TGCAGTGCTAGGGGACTCAGGGAGACCCAGTACTTC. It codes for CSARGLRETQYF.

The V gene is TRBV25-1, the J gene TRBJ2-1; 14 bases match TRBD2. The length of the CDR3 is 15 residues. Germline V gene sequence: CDR1 MGHDK, CDR2 SYGVNS. V was pared by 7 bases and J by 7 bases, with 6 bases of the junction left unmatched. This CDR3 is CASTGTSGGKNEQFF. The CDR3 DNA follows: TGTGCCAGCACAGGGACTAGCGGGGGTAAGAATGAGCAGTTCTTC. Variable domain in full (rest from reference TRBV25-1 and TRBJ2-1): EADIYQTPRYLVIGTGKKITLECSQTMGHDKMYWYQQDPGMELHLIHYSYGVNSTEKGDLSSESTVSRIRTEHFPLTLESARPSHTSQYLCASTGTSGGKNEQFFGPGTRLTVL.

This clonotype showed up many times. At one of its ends the junction is not consistent with the germline gene, which may arise from a read error. The genes are TRBV3-1 and TRBJ1-5; TRBD1 matches at 7 bases. Germline V CDR1 and CDR2: LGHDT, YNNKEL (reference sequence). CDR3 length: 13 amino acids. The CDR3 DNA reads TGTGCCAGCAGCCAGCGGGCGGACAGGCCCCCGCATTTT. This encodes CASSQRADRPPHF.

The rearrangement joins TRBV16 to TRBJ2-3; D tentatively reads TRBD1 or TRBD2 (5 bases each). V was pared by 4 bases and J by 6 bases, with 14 bases between. CDR1 is KGHSY, CDR2 FQNENV, per germline. The CDR3 loop spans 14 amino acids. The CDR3 nucleotides read TGTGCCAGCAGCCCCCCTGAGGGGCTTGATACGCAGTATTTT. Protein product: CASSPPEGLDTQYF.

V and J are TRBV12-3 or TRBV12-4 and TRBJ1-1; 8 bases match TRBD1. Trimming removed 7 bases from V and 2 bases from J; junction bases left unmatched: 12. The CDR3 loop spans 16 amino acids. CDR3 loop: CASTTDRVLHNTEAFF. DNA for the CDR3: TGTGCCAGCACCACGGACAGGGTTTTACATAACACTGAAGCTTTCTTT.

This clonotype was detected many times. The V call is TRBV3-1, the J call TRBJ2-7; 7 bases map to TRBD2. Germline values: CDR1 LGHDT, CDR2 YNNKEL (reference sequence). This CDR3 has 13 residues. V lost 3 bases, J lost 3 bases, and 2 bases stayed unmatched. The CDR3 sequence: CASSQASGYEQYF. The CDR3 DNA sequence: TGTGCCAGCAGCCAGGCTAGCGGCTACGAGCAGTACTTC.

This clonotype was detected a few times. This chain links TRBV29-1 with TRBJ2-2, with D possibly matching TRBD1 (6 bases). V was cut by 5 bases and J by 5 bases, with 12 bases left in between. Germline CDR1 reads SQVTM; CDR2 reads ANQGSEA. The CDR3 runs to 13 residues. CDR3 amino acids: CSVRTDSTGELFF. The CDR3 DNA follows: TGCAGCGTTCGGACAGACAGTACCGGGGAGCTGTTTTTT.

This clonotype was picked up a small number of times. The V and J genes are TRBV6-2 or TRBV6-3 and TRBJ2-3; possible D gene TRBD2, 6 bases. The germline V and J ends were trimmed by 0 bases and 6 bases, with 13 bases remaining between them. CDR1 and CDR2 (germline): MNHEY, SVGEGT. The CDR3 spans 15 residues. The CDR3 DNA is TGTGCCAGCAGTTACTCGTCCGCGGGAAGTGATACGCAGTATTTT. Protein product: CASSYSSAGSDTQYF.